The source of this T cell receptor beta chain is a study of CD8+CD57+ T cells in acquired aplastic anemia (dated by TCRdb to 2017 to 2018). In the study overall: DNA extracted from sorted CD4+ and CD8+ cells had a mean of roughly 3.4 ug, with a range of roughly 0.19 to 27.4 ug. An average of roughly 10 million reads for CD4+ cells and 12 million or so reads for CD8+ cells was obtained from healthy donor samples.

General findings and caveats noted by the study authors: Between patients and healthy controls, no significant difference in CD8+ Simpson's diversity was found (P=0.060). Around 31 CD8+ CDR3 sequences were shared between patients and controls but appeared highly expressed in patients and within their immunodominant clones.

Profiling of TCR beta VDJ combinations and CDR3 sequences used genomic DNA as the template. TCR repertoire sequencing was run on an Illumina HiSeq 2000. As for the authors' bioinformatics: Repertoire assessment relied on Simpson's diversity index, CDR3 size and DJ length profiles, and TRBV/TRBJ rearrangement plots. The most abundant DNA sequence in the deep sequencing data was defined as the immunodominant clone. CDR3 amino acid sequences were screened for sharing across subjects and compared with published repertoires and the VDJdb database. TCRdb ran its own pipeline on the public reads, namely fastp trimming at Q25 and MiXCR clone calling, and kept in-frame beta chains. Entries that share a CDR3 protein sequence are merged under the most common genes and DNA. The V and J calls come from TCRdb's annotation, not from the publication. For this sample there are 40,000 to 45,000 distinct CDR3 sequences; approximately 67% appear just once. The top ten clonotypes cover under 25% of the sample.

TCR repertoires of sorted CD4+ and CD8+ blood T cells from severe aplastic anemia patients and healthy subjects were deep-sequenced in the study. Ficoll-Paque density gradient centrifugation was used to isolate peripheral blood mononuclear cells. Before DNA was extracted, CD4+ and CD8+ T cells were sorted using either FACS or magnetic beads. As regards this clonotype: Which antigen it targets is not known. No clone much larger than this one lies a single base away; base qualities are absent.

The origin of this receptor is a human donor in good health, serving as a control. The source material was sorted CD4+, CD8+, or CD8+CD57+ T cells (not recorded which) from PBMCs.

The sequence in DNA is TGTGCCAGCAGCTTAGTGGTCCCGATGAACACTGAAGCTTTCTTT. This gives the protein CASSLVVPMNTEAFF. The receptor chain draws on TRBV7-9 and TRBJ1-1; the D segment cannot be called with confidence. V and J are truncated by 1 base and 0 bases respectively, leaving an intervening sequence of 9 bases. Via the germline V gene (reference sequence), CDR1 is SEHNR and CDR2 FQNEAQ. Counted from cysteine to phenylalanine, this CDR3 has 15 amino acids. The kept DNA is CDR3 alone, 45 bases in frame from the first base.